This T cell receptor beta chain was observed in a study of beta chain features in type 1 diabetes. Study summary: Across all samples, fewer than 140 million sorted cells were examined.

V lost 3 bases and J lost 3, with 20 bases in between. This CDR3 has 17 amino acids. CDR1 is MDHEN and CDR2 is SYDVKM in the germline V gene. A word on this clone: What it binds is not known.

Every isolated RNA sample was fully reverse transcribed, so sequencing captured expressed TCRB transcripts. Regulatory, naive and central memory T cell samples averaged about 3.5 million reads. Produced via immunoSEQ multiplex PCR; TCRdb's table is partial and in-frame only. In the table there are about 370,000 clones, 8% to 10% of which are singletons. Study outcomes and limitations: Researchers reported that naive, central memory and Treg TCRB repertoires appeared more similar in patients than in healthy donors. Type 1 diabetes patients had fewer VDJ junction insertions and more deletions. In every one of the four CD4+ subsets, TCRB CDR3s were moderately but significantly shorter in Type 1 diabetes patients.

Sequencing was carried out using central memory CD4+ T cells from blood. This receptor was identified in a young man with type 1 diabetes. V usage is TRBV28 and J usage is TRBJ2-5, with no clear D. Here the CDR3 DNA reads TGTGCCAGCAGTTTTTCCCCGACCGATATGCTGGAAGAGACCCAGTACTTC. It translates to CASSFSPTDMLEETQYF.